The 15 T cell receptor beta chains presented below share a single source sample, sequenced in a study of cytomegalovirus exposure and HLA in healthy donors. With 60 Vbeta and 13 Jbeta primers, the PCR was carried out. Generated by immunoSEQ multiplex PCR, the TCRdb table keeps only in-frame clones and is missing some. Counted here are roughly 190,000 clones, roughly 79% occurring once; the ten biggest clones make up 1.6%. Sequencing used PBMCs. These receptor sequences come from a woman aged 18-30 years in good health and CMV-seronegative.

The genes are TRBV4-2 and TRBJ2-3, with 12 bases matching TRBD1. Germline V gene data show CDR1 as LGHNA and CDR2 as YNFKEQ. V dropped 0 bases and J dropped 6; count of bases not matched to a gene: 7. This CDR3 region has 17 residues. Written as DNA, the CDR3 is TGTGCCAGCAGCCAAGATTTGGGGACAGGGGGCAGGGATACGCAGTATTTT. Protein sequence: CASSQDLGTGGRDTQYF.

The rearrangement joins TRBV5-4 to TRBJ2-7; TRBD2 matches 12 bases. Germline V gene lookup returns CDR1 SGHNT and CDR2 YYREEE (reference sequence). The CDR3 covers 15 residues. Trimming removed 4 bases from V and 4 bases from J; junction bases left unmatched: 6. The CDR3 spells CASSPGLAGNYEQYF. CDR3 in DNA: TGTGCCAGCAGCCCCGGACTAGCGGGAAATTACGAGCAGTACTTC.

This clone has just one count. The rearrangement uses TRBV6-1 and TRBJ2-7; 8 bases match TRBD1. The germline CDR1 and CDR2 sequences are MNHNS and SASEGT. After removal of 9 bases from V and 4 bases from J, the junction contained 8 bases not matched to a gene. The CDR3 runs to 13 residues. The CDR3 loop reads CASSTQGAYEQYF. The DNA of the CDR3 is TGTGCCAGTTCGACGCAGGGGGCGTACGAGCAGTACTTC.

The DNA of the CDR3 is TGTGCCAGCAGCGGACAGGGCGCACTCAATAATTCACCCCTCCACTTT. It yields the protein CASSGQGALNNSPLHF. The rearrangement links TRBV2 to TRBJ1-6; 8 bases map to TRBD1. The V gene's germline CDR1 is SNHLY and CDR2 FYNNEI. The CDR3 sequence is 16 residues long. V trimming: 6 bases; J trimming: 5 bases; junction bases outside the gene matches: 9.

The CDR3 sequence: CASRTGLGYGYTF. In DNA, the CDR3 is TGTGCCAGTAGAACAGGGCTCGGCTATGGCTACACCTTC. The chain uses TRBV19 and TRBJ1-2; tentative D call: TRBD1 (6 bases). The germline V gene encodes CDR1 LNHDA and CDR2 SQIVND (reference sequence). Trimming stripped 6 bases from V and 4 bases from J, with 12 bases between. The CDR3 contains 13 residues. The full variable domain, with the rest looked up from reference TRBV19 and TRBJ1-2, is DGGITQSPKYLFRKEGQNVTLSCEQNLNHDAMYWYRQDPGQGLRLIYYSQIVNDFQKGDIAEGYSVSREKKESFPLTVTSAQKNPTAFYLCASRTGLGYGYTFGSGTRLTVV.

The chain joins TRBV7-9 to TRBJ2-3; TRBD2 aligns across 11 bases. The CDR3 runs 16 residues. Germline V gene sequence: CDR1 SEHNR, CDR2 FQNEAQ (reference sequence). Trimming cost V 5 bases and J 4 bases; bases outside gene matches: 8. The DNA of the CDR3 is TGTGCCAGCAGCATGTTAGCGGGGGGGCCCCCAGATACGCAGTATTTT. It encodes CASSMLAGGPPDTQYF.

In DNA form, the CDR3 reads TGTGCCAGCAGTTCCAGTTTCCAGAAAGAAAAACTGTTTTTT. Amino acid sequence: CASSSSFQKEKLFF. The rearrangement links TRBV6-5 to TRBJ1-4; D unclear. The CDR3 loop spans 14 amino acids. Between the trimmed V and J ends, which lost 4 bases and 8 bases, there was a span of 14 bases. The germline CDR1 and CDR2 sequences are MNHEY and SVGAGI.

The V gene is TRBV19, the J gene TRBJ1-1; D is uncertain. The CDR3 extends over 16 amino acids. Trimming left V 0 bases short and J 0 bases short, with 11 bases between. CDR1 is LNHDA, CDR2 SQIVND, per germline (reference sequence). The CDR3 sequence: CASSIDRGDMNTEAFF. DNA for the CDR3: TGTGCCAGTAGTATAGATCGGGGAGACATGAACACTGAAGCTTTCTTT.

The chain uses TRBV19 and TRBJ1-1, with unresolved D. Trimming pared 3 bases from V and 3 bases from J, leaving 11 bases between. Germline CDR1 and CDR2: LNHDA and SQIVND (reference sequence). CDR3 length: 14 amino acids. DNA of the CDR3: TGTGCCAGTAGTATCACACAGCGGGACACTGAAGCTTTCTTT. Its protein is CASSITQRDTEAFF.

This clone was seen once. This chain links TRBV7-9 with TRBJ2-5, with 10 bases identical to TRBD2. The CDR3 is 16 amino acids. The V gene end was trimmed by 9 bases and the J gene end by 2 bases; junction bases not matched to a gene: 12. The V gene's germline CDR1 is SEHNR and CDR2 FQNEAQ (reference sequence). In nucleotides, the CDR3 is TGTGCCAGTACAGTGACCGGACTAGCGGAACAAGAGACCCAGTACTTC. It specifies CASTVTGLAEQETQYF.

This clone showed up just once. The CDR3 is CAWSVTGDNEQFF. The CDR3 region has the DNA TGTGCCTGGAGTGTAACGGGGGACAATGAGCAGTTCTTC. The genes are TRBV30 and TRBJ2-1; maybe TRBD2 (6 bases). Germline V CDR1 and CDR2: GTSNPN, SVGIG (reference sequence). Trimming took off 0 bases at V and 5 bases at J, with 8 bases between the two ends. The CDR3 has 13 residues.

The V gene is TRBV7-8, the J gene TRBJ2-7; 7 nucleotides match TRBD2. Germline V gene data show CDR1 as SGHVS and CDR2 as FQNEAQ. The V and J ends lost 1 base and 11 bases, in that order; junction bases with no gene match: 11. The CDR3 sequence is 14 residues long. CDR3 coding DNA: TGTGCCAGCAGCTTAGTGGGCGCCGGGGGGAGGGAGTACTTC. Its protein is CASSLVGAGGREYF.

The rearrangement joins TRBV6-1 to TRBJ2-5, with TRBD1 matching over 11 bases. The CDR3 contains 15 residues. Trimming removed 5 bases from V and 7 bases from J; junction bases left unmatched: 9. Per germline, CDR1 MNHNS and CDR2 SASEGT. The CDR3 DNA follows: TGTGCCAGCAGTATAGGGACAGGGGGGATGGGGACCCAGTACTTC. Protein: CASSIGTGGMGTQYF.

This rearrangement joins TRBV2 to TRBJ2-2; TRBD2 agrees at 7 bases. J was trimmed by 0 bases and V by 6 bases; bases with no gene match: 7. This CDR3 region has 16 residues. CDR1 SNHLY and CDR2 FYNNEI come from the germline V gene. CDR3 coding DNA: TGTGCCAGCAGAACGAGCGGGGACGCGAACACCGGGGAGCTGTTTTTT. It yields the protein CASRTSGDANTGELFF.

The genes are TRBV7-9 and TRBJ1-4; D gene ambiguous. The germline V gene encodes CDR1 SEHNR and CDR2 FQNEAQ (reference sequence). V gave up 7 bases and J gave up 4 bases, with 10 bases separating them. The CDR3 spans 13 residues. The CDR3 DNA is TGTGCCAGCACCCCGGGAGGTAATGAAAAACTGTTTTTT. This gives the protein CASTPGGNEKLFF.